The rows below give T cell receptor beta chains drawn from one sample of a study of T cell changes during pregnancy in multiple sclerosis. The protocol was immunoSEQ multiplex PCR, while the TCRdb copy is restricted to in-frame clones and leaves out a portion. The profile shows tens of thousands of clones, roughly 91% of them singletons. The source material was peripheral blood, sampled after pregnancy. The receptors were sampled from a female donor in good health, enrolled as a control in a pregnancy study. The conserved cysteine and the conserved F or W are not part of the CDR3 here. D genes are given only for firm matches. Size values are once, few and many counts, or a class for expanded clones, and some rows have none.

V gene,J gene,clone size,D gene,CDR3 protein
TRBV18,TRBJ1-2,.,.,ASSPGTNYGYT
TRBV27,TRBJ2-7,.,.,ASSSPYEQY
TRBV11-2,TRBJ2-7,.,TRBD1,ASSQTGGSYEQY
TRBV7-6,TRBJ2-1,once,TRBD1,ASSYHRDRGTNEQF
TRBV30,TRBJ1-4,.,.,AWSPKSGWVEKLF
TRBV7-8,TRBJ1-1,.,.,ASSPRKNTEAF
TRBV9,TRBJ2-1,.,TRBD2,ASRPLGGNNEQF
TRBV9,TRBJ2-5,.,.,ASSVGPGRQETQY
TRBV6-1,TRBJ1-3,.,.,ASRLSGNTIY
TRBV19,TRBJ1-3,.,TRBD1,ASSIPGTGGASRGNTIY
TRBV19,TRBJ1-1,few,.,ASSIGRGNTEAF
TRBV5-6,TRBJ1-4,.,.,ASSPLPRGRATNEKLF
TRBV5-1,TRBJ2-7,.,TRBD2,ASSPGTSGPGLYEQY
TRBV6-5,TRBJ1-4,.,TRBD1,ASSYSTGEKLF
TRBV5-6,TRBJ2-1,few,.,ASSQQGFPYNEQF
TRBV5-1,TRBJ2-1,few,.,ASSPDNEQF
TRBV19,TRBJ1-3,.,.,ATGDRHSGNTIY
TRBV16,TRBJ1-5,.,.,ASSRDINQPQH
TRBV30,TRBJ1-5,few,.,AQGTGGTQH
TRBV7-2,TRBJ1-3,.,TRBD1,ASRRQGAGGNTIY
TRBV19,TRBJ1-4,.,.,ASSVTRTATNEKLF
TRBV7-8,TRBJ1-5,.,.,ASRENSNQPQH
TRBV7-8,TRBJ1-2,.,.,ASSLHRSPNYGYT
TRBV30,TRBJ2-1,.,TRBD2,AWHPGLAGGLEQF
TRBV7-2,TRBJ2-7,.,TRBD1,ASSPQTGYEQY
TRBV5-4,TRBJ1-2,once,.,ASSPFQASYGYT
TRBV6-5,TRBJ1-5,.,.,ASSERAGNQPQH
TRBV19,TRBJ1-4,.,.,ASSPGETTNEKLF
TRBV4-1,TRBJ2-5,.,.,ASSPPGYQETQY
TRBV5-1,TRBJ1-2,.,.,ASSPTGRPGYT
TRBV4-3,TRBJ2-7,.,.,ASSQDRATYEQY
TRBV5-1,TRBJ2-3,few,.,ASSYERFTDTQY
TRBV9,TRBJ2-1,.,.,ASSVEGYNEQF
TRBV7-2,TRBJ1-3,.,TRBD1,ASSLEGTVSFSGNTIY
TRBV6-1,TRBJ2-7,.,.,ASSPYRKQDYEQY
TRBV11-2,TRBJ1-4,.,TRBD1,ASSLGAGGMATNEKLF
TRBV19,TRBJ1-4,.,.,ASSTETGNEKLF
TRBV27,TRBJ1-1,once,.,ASSFRGANTEAF
TRBV19,TRBJ1-6,.,.,ASSIETGSLNSPLH
TRBV4-1,TRBJ2-1,.,TRBD2,ASSQALAGGTRHEQF
TRBV7-9,TRBJ2-1,.,.,ASSLDTYNEQF
TRBV4-3,TRBJ1-3,.,.,ASSQDPGGGNTIY
TRBV9,TRBJ1-1,.,TRBD1,ASSTSGQGTEAF
TRBV15,TRBJ2-7,.,TRBD1,ATSRVQGTREQY
TRBV19,TRBJ2-7,.,.,ASSASQGYEQY
TRBV4-3,TRBJ2-1,.,TRBD2,ASSHRASGGAYNEQF
TRBV4-3,TRBJ2-7,once,TRBD2,ASSQDWRSGGVYDEQY
TRBV18,TRBJ1-2,.,.,ASSPPTAYGYT
TRBV7-6,TRBJ1-4,.,TRBD1,ASSFQGAQSEKLF
TRBV6-5,TRBJ1-6,.,.,ASSYGQHNSPLH
TRBV30,TRBJ1-6,.,.,ASRLNADNSPLH
TRBV13,TRBJ2-1,.,TRBD2,ASSFRSGTSGANEQF